Given below is one TCR beta chain in context. Its target is not known. Sequence at one end of the junction differs from germline and may be a read error. This CDR3 comprises 18 residues. For TCRbeta, the library was prepared with unique molecular identifiers. TCRdb used MiXCR to reprocess the PCR reads, holding one entry per CDR3 protein. The sample lists around 580,000 distinct CDR3 sequences, approximately 22% occurring once. The data derive from a study of T-cell reconstitution after alpha-beta-depleted transplantation in children. Points from the study as a whole: Approximately two months post-transplant, alpha-beta T cells reportedly originated from several hundred expanded graft clones.

Sequencing used PBMCs, mostly from graft donor cells, obtained 360 days after TCRalphabeta/CD19-depleted stem cell transplant. V usage is TRBV12-3 or TRBV12-4 and J usage is TRBJ2-3; TRBD1 matches 7 bases. The sequence derives from a boy under two years old who had a stem cell transplant for acute myeloid leukemia, so the T cells may come from the graft donor. The CDR3 bases are TGTGCCAGCAGCTTAGGACGACAGGGCCTCGCTAGCACAGATACGCAGTATTTT. Its translation is CASSLGRQGLASTDTQYF.